These 22 T cell receptor beta chains originate from one sample sequenced in a study of neurological immune-mediated disorders (dated by TCRdb to about 2019). Libraries came from 5' RACE. The reads were generated on an Illumina HiSeq 2500. The public reads were quality trimmed at Q25 with fastp and then assembled into clones with MiXCR by TCRdb, keeping productive beta chains. Rows are combined by CDR3 protein, so each entry shows the most common genes and DNA. The sample has about 39,000 distinct CDR3 sequences on record, 6.5% to 8.5% of them singletons. Approximately 5.7% of the sample comes from the top ten. Material for sequencing was CD4+ T cells from blood. The receptors originated from a man in his forties or fifties in good health.

This clonotype was counted ten times or more. The rearrangement links TRBV7-3 to TRBJ2-7, with 7 bases identical to TRBD1. The germline CDR1 and CDR2 sequences are SGHTA and FQGTGA. The J segment lost 0 bases and the V segment lost 5 bases, leaving 13 bases of the junction unmatched. There are 17 residues in the CDR3. The CDR3 nucleotides read TGTGCCAGCAGCCCCAATCCCGGGACAGTGAGCTCCTACGAGCAGTACTTC. Translation gives CASSPNPGTVSSYEQYF.

This clonotype was observed many times. The J gene is TRBJ2-5, the V gene TRBV10-3; perhaps TRBD1 as D (5 bases). The V end was cut by 3 bases, the J end by 5 bases, with 10 bases between. The germline gives CDR1 ENHRY, CDR2 SYGVKD. There are 13 residues in the CDR3. The CDR3 loop is CAISEGDWETQYF. DNA for the CDR3: TGTGCCATCAGTGAAGGGGATTGGGAGACCCAGTACTTC.

This clonotype came up many times. The chain uses TRBV7-9 and TRBJ2-2; D gene unclear. The germline gives CDR1 SEHNR, CDR2 FQNEAQ (reference sequence). CDR3 length: 11 residues. V was shortened by 5 bases and J by 5 bases, with 3 bases between the two germline ends. DNA for the CDR3: TGTGCCAGCAGCCTGACCGGGGAGCTGTTTTTT. Its protein is CASSLTGELFF.

This clonotype showed up many times. The chain has TRBV10-3 and TRBJ2-2; D tentatively fits TRBD1 or TRBD2 (7 bases each). CDR1 and CDR2 from the germline V gene are ENHRY and SYGVKD. Deletions cut 10 bases from V and 0 bases from J, with 21 bases between. The CDR3 contains 17 residues. CDR3 nucleotides: TGTGCCACCAACGATAGAGCGGGACAGACGAACACCGGGGAGCTGTTTTTT. Translation gives CATNDRAGQTNTGELFF.

The CDR3 bases are TGTGCCAGCTCACCACCCGGGACTAGCGGGAGGATTACCTACGAGCAGTACTTC. This gives the protein CASSPPGTSGRITYEQYF. The chain links TRBV18 to TRBJ2-7; 15 positions agree with TRBD2. V shed 0 bases, J shed 2 bases, and the junction held 5 bases outside the gene matches. Germline CDR1 and CDR2: KGHSH and LQKENI. This CDR3 has 18 residues.

This clonotype has just a few counts. The chain combines TRBV20-1 with TRBJ2-5; TRBD1 might be the D (5 bases). Trimming removed 6 bases from V and 4 bases from J, with 6 bases in between. The germline CDR1 and CDR2 sequences are DFQATT and SNEGSKA (reference sequence). The length of the CDR3 is 10 residues. The CDR3 nucleotides are TGCAGTGCAGGGGCAGAGACCCAGTACTTC. Translation: CSAGAETQYF.

This clonotype showed up many times. The rearrangement links TRBV19 to TRBJ1-1; 9 bases fit TRBD1. Germline CDR1 is LNHDA and CDR2 is SQIVND (reference sequence). The CDR3 consists of 12 residues. The junction had 3 bases not matched to a gene; V was cut back by 5 bases and J by 8 bases. The CDR3 coding sequence is TGTGCCAGTAGTTGGGGGACAGGGGAAGCTTTCTTT. Its protein is CASSWGTGEAFF.

The chain uses TRBV20-1 and TRBJ1-3; 7 bases line up with TRBD1. Germline V gene data show CDR1 as DFQATT and CDR2 as SNEGSKA (reference sequence). The CDR3 has 17 residues. V lost 4 bases and J lost 4; bases outside the gene matches: 16. CDR3 nucleotides: TGCAGTGCTACCCCAGCCTGGACAGGACGTTCGGGAAACACCATATATTTT. It codes for CSATPAWTGRSGNTIYF.

This rearrangement joins TRBV24-1 to TRBJ2-5; the match to TRBD2 covers 11 bases. CDR3 length equals 16 residues. Germline CDR1 is KGHDR and CDR2 is SFDVKD. V shed 4 bases, J shed 4 bases, and the junction held 7 bases outside the gene matches. The CDR3 DNA is TGTGCCACCAGTGACCCTATAGCGGGGGGGGGAGAGACCCAGTACTTC. Translating it yields CATSDPIAGGGETQYF.

This chain uses TRBV20-1 with TRBJ2-3; TRBD1 might be the D (5 bases). Trimming cost V 0 bases and J 3 bases, with 13 bases left between them. Germline lookup yields CDR1 DFQATT and CDR2 SNEGSKA (reference sequence). This CDR3 has 15 residues. The chain's CDR3 is CSARDYRLNTDTQYF. The CDR3 DNA reads TGCAGTGCTAGAGATTACAGGTTGAATACAGATACGCAGTATTTT.

This clonotype was seen many times. The rearrangement joins TRBV25-1 to TRBJ2-7; 7 bases map to TRBD1. With V trimmed by 6 bases and J by 5 bases, 13 bases remained unmatched. Germline V gives CDR1 MGHDK, CDR2 SYGVNS. CDR3 length equals 15 residues. The CDR3 DNA follows: TGTGCCAGCAGGGAAACAGGGGCATATACCCACGAGCAGTACTTC. The encoded protein is CASRETGAYTHEQYF.

This clonotype was seen many times. V gene TRBV6-2 or TRBV6-3 combines with J gene TRBJ2-7; TRBD1 aligns across 8 bases. The CDR3 totals 15 residues. The V gene's germline CDR1 is MNHEY and CDR2 SVGEGT. Germline trimming cut 6 bases from V and 1 base from J; bases unmatched to any gene: 8. CDR3 sequence reads: CASSPGQGLSYEQYF. The CDR3, as DNA: TGTGCCAGCAGCCCTGGACAGGGTCTATCCTACGAGCAGTACTTC.

The sample holds many counts of this clonotype. The chain employs TRBV14 and TRBJ2-3; D is possibly TRBD1 (6 bases). Germline V gene lookup returns CDR1 SGHDN and CDR2 FVKESK. V shed 1 base and J shed 3 bases, with 14 bases lying between them. The CDR3 covers 16 residues. The CDR3, as DNA: TGTGCCAGCAGCCAAGGGCAGGGGTTCTCGACAGATACGCAGTATTTT. Translated, it gives CASSQGQGFSTDTQYF.

This chain links TRBV4-3 with TRBJ2-4; D not resolved. The CDR3 covers 19 residues. The germline V gene encodes CDR1 LGHNA and CDR2 YSLEER. V dropped 0 bases and J dropped 0 bases, with 18 bases sitting between them. In DNA, the CDR3 is TGCGCCAGCAGCCAAGATCGGGTTAGCCGAACTATAGCCAAAAACATTCAGTACTTC. Protein: CASSQDRVSRTIAKNIQYF.

The chain uses TRBV7-8 and TRBJ2-2; D is unclear. V lost 3 bases to trimming and J lost 7 bases, with 6 bases between them. The CDR3 totals 12 residues. Germline V gene data show CDR1 as SGHVS and CDR2 as FQNEAQ. The DNA for the CDR3 is TGTGCCAGCAGCTTGCAGCTCGGGGAGCTGTTTTTT. Encoded protein: CASSLQLGELFF.

This clonotype was detected only a few times. The V and J genes are TRBV6-1 and TRBJ2-3, with 11 bases identical to TRBD2. Germline CDR1 is MNHNS and CDR2 is SASEGT. After removal of 3 bases from V and 6 bases from J, the junction contained 2 bases not matched to a gene. The CDR3 has 14 amino acids. The CDR3, as DNA: TGTGCCAGCAGTGATAGCGGGAGGGTGGATACGCAGTATTTT. It codes for CASSDSGRVDTQYF.

V is TRBV20-1 and J is TRBJ2-4, with D possibly TRBD2 on 6 matching bases. Germline values: CDR1 DFQATT, CDR2 SNEGSKA (reference sequence). The CDR3 covers 15 residues. The V gene lost 0 bases and the J gene lost 3 bases, with 12 bases spanning the gap. The CDR3 DNA sequence: TGCAGTGCTAGAGATCGTGGGACTGGCAAAAACATTCAGTACTTC. Its protein product is CSARDRGTGKNIQYF.

This clonotype was detected many times. The V gene is TRBV10-3, the J gene TRBJ2-5; 9 bases map to TRBD2. V lost 6 bases to trimming and J lost 5 bases; unmatched junction nucleotides: 13. Germline V gene lookup returns CDR1 ENHRY and CDR2 SYGVKD. The CDR3 has 16 amino acids. The CDR3 sequence: CAISSGISGSQETQYF. The CDR3 DNA follows: TGTGCCATCAGCAGCGGTATTAGCGGGAGTCAGGAGACCCAGTACTTC.

For this clonotype: A much larger clone differs from this one at a single base, so this may be a read error. The chain employs TRBV18 and TRBJ2-1; TRBD2 is a possible D gene (6 bases). Germline V gene data show CDR1 as KGHSH and CDR2 as LQKENI. The CDR3 covers 14 residues. This CDR3 is CVSSGDRSYNEQFF. CDR3 DNA: TGTGTCAGTTCGGGGGACCGCTCCTACAATGAGCAGTTCTTC.

This clonotype was counted many times. The chain employs TRBV3-1 and TRBJ2-7, with D unresolved. CDR3 size: 12 residues. Germline CDR1 is LGHDT and CDR2 is YNNKEL (reference sequence). Trimming left V 1 base short and J 5 bases short, with 6 bases between. The CDR3 reads CASSQAWHEQYF. Written as DNA, the CDR3 is TGTGCCAGCAGCCAAGCCTGGCACGAGCAGTACTTC.

The chain recombines TRBV5-1 with TRBJ2-2; D is unresolved. Germline lookup yields CDR1 SGHRS and CDR2 YFSETQ. V was cut by 1 base and J by 0 bases, with 13 bases left in between. This CDR3 region has 17 residues. In nucleotides, the CDR3 is TGCGCCAGCAGCTTGTTCTCCGGGCGGACGAACACCGGGGAGCTGTTTTTT. It specifies CASSLFSGRTNTGELFF.

In its sample, this clonotype was seen many times. The genes are TRBV3-1 and TRBJ2-5, with 10 bases fitting TRBD2. The germline gives CDR1 LGHDT, CDR2 YNNKEL (reference sequence). There are 15 residues in the CDR3. The J segment lost 1 base and the V segment lost 7 bases, leaving 6 bases of the junction unmatched. The CDR3 is CASTPTSGSQETQYF. DNA for the CDR3: TGTGCCAGCACCCCGACTAGCGGGTCCCAAGAGACCCAGTACTTC.